The 13 T cell receptor beta chains in this list originate from one sample, sequenced in a study of blood T cell repertoires in COVID-19. TCRdb keeps only in-frame clones here, not all; method: immunoSEQ multiplex PCR. This sample has about 80,000 clones, with roughly 78% found just once. The sequenced sample was peripheral blood. Source of these receptors: a man between 60 and 75 years old with COVID-19, enrolled during active disease.

The V and J genes are TRBV30 and TRBJ2-1, with D uncertain. CDR1 GTSNPN and CDR2 SVGIG come from the germline V gene (reference sequence). The germline V and J ends were trimmed by 0 bases and 8 bases, with 5 bases remaining between them. CDR3 length equals 11 residues. The DNA for the CDR3 is TGTGCCTGGAGTGTACTTTATGAGCAGTTCTTC. Protein sequence: CAWSVLYEQFF.

The chain joins TRBV5-1 to TRBJ2-1; 8 bases are shared with TRBD2. V shed 4 bases and J 9 bases; nucleotides not matched to a gene: 9. Germline V lookup: CDR1 SGHRS, CDR2 YFSETQ. The CDR3 spans 14 residues. For the CDR3, the DNA is TGCGCCAGCAGCCTTAGCGGGACTCACGGTGAGCAGTTCTTC. It encodes CASSLSGTHGEQFF.

CDR3 sequence: CASSLTSGRSAGELFF. CDR3 sequence (DNA): TGTGCCAGCAGCCTTACGAGCGGGAGATCCGCCGGGGAGCTGTTTTTT. V usage is TRBV13 and J usage is TRBJ2-2; 8 bases fit TRBD2. CDR1 and CDR2 from the germline V gene are PRHDT and FYEKMQ (reference sequence). This CDR3 has 16 amino acids. With 5 bases clipped from V and 6 bases from J, the junction kept 11 bases outside the gene matches.

V gene TRBV6-2 or TRBV6-3 combines with J gene TRBJ2-1; tentative D call: TRBD1 (6 bases). The CDR3 is made up of 12 amino acids. CDR1 MNHEY and CDR2 SVGEGT come from the germline V gene. Trimming shortened V by 5 bases and J by 9 bases, and 11 bases separated the two germline ends. The CDR3 nucleotides read TGTGCCAGCAGTCCCCAGGGGTTTGAGCAGTTCTTC. Protein product: CASSPQGFEQFF.

This chain joins TRBV5-5 and TRBJ2-1; a weak D match, TRBD2 (6 bases). The CDR3 loop spans 14 amino acids. CDR1 is SGHKS, CDR2 YYEKEE, per germline (reference sequence). With 1 base removed from V and 10 bases from J, the gap between germline ends came to 15 bases. The CDR3, as DNA: TGTGCCAGCAGCTTGCAAACCGGGACTGGCGAGCAGTTCTTC. Translation gives CASSLQTGTGEQFF.

The chain combines TRBV12-3 or TRBV12-4 with TRBJ2-1; TRBD2 might be the D (6 bases). The CDR3 length is 11 residues. Trimming removed 5 bases at V and 9 bases at J, with 8 bases between. CDR3 loop: CASSLGGEQFF. The CDR3 region has the DNA TGTGCCAGCAGTCTGGGAGGTGAGCAGTTCTTC.

This clone was seen a single time. The chain employs TRBV6-5 and TRBJ1-1; D possibly corresponds to TRBD1 (6 bases). The germline gives CDR1 MNHEY, CDR2 SVGAGI. This CDR3 region has 15 residues. Trimming pared 6 bases from V and 6 bases from J, leaving 20 bases between. The CDR3 DNA sequence: TGTGCCAGCAGCCTCCTCGGGGGGCGCGGGGCTGAAGCTTTCTTT. This translates into CASSLLGGRGAEAFF.

The V call is TRBV9, the J call TRBJ2-1, with no clear D. Looked up from germline, CDR1 is SGDLS and CDR2 is YYNGEE. The CDR3 is 15 residues long. V lost 0 bases and J 4 bases, leaving 11 bases between the germline ends. The CDR3 nucleotides read TGTGCCAGCAGCGTAGAATCACAGCAATACAATGAGCAGTTCTTC. It is translated as CASSVESQQYNEQFF.

The rearrangement links TRBV7-3 to TRBJ2-1; TRBD2 matches 11 bases. Germline values: CDR1 SGHTA, CDR2 FQGTGA. The junction had 8 bases not matched to a gene; V was cut back by 6 bases and J by 4 bases. CDR3 length: 16 amino acids. This CDR3 reads CASSPRTSGPYNEQFF. Here the CDR3 DNA reads TGTGCCAGCAGTCCTAGGACTAGCGGGCCTTACAATGAGCAGTTCTTC.

This chain links TRBV6-1 with TRBJ2-5; D may be TRBD2 (5 bases). In germline, CDR1 is MNHNS, CDR2 SASEGT. This CDR3 has 14 residues. The V end lost 0 bases, the J end lost 7 bases, and 12 bases lay between the germline ends. CDR3 in DNA: TGTGCCAGCAGTGAAGCGCAGGACTTAGGGACCCAGTACTTC. Its protein product is CASSEAQDLGTQYF.

The V and J genes are TRBV5-4 and TRBJ2-7; 9 bases line up with TRBD2. J gave up 6 bases and V 0 bases, and 7 bases lay outside the gene matches. The CDR3 loop spans 15 amino acids. Germline lookup yields CDR1 SGHNT and CDR2 YYREEE (reference sequence). DNA of the CDR3: TGTGCCAGCAGCTTGGCCGGCGGGAGGGTCGGCGAGCAGTACTTC. Translating gives CASSLAGGRVGEQYF. Based on the CDR3 plus reference TRBV5-4 and TRBJ2-7, the full variable domain is ETGVTQSPTHLIKTRGQQVTLRCSSQSGHNTVSWYQQALGQGPQFIFQYYREEENGRGNFPPRFSGLQFPNYSSELNVNALELDDSALYLCASSLAGGRVGEQYFGPGTRLTVT.

The chain uses TRBV12-3 or TRBV12-4 and TRBJ1-2; unclear D gene. V was pared by 1 base and J by 8 bases, with 8 bases between. The CDR3 runs to 12 residues. The CDR3 protein is CASSLEEAGYTF. The CDR3 region has the DNA TGTGCCAGCAGTTTAGAGGAGGCCGGCTACACCTTC.

The chain joins TRBV11-2 to TRBJ1-1; TRBD1 aligns across 7 bases. V gave up 4 bases and J gave up 6 bases; unmatched junction bases: 14. CDR3 length equals 16 residues. Germline values: CDR1 SGHAT, CDR2 FQNNGV. CDR3 in amino acids: CASSSRAGTGASEAFF. Written as DNA, the CDR3 is TGTGCCAGCAGCTCGAGGGCCGGAACAGGGGCATCTGAAGCTTTCTTT.